This T cell receptor delta chain was observed in a study of γδ T cells in repeated Plasmodium falciparum infection. Study details: Samples were taken at baseline, before some infections, and 21 days after each. Some Malian samples span acute malaria episodes; others come from no-transmission periods.

This clone was seen many times. Flow sorting of PBMC yielded separate Vgamma9/Vdelta2+ and Vdelta2-negative gammadelta T cell populations for bulk repertoire analysis. TCRdb processed the multiplex PCR reads again with the CATT caller. The table includes 50,000 or so delta-chain clones, 1.6% detected once. Germline CDR1 and CDR2: TSWWSYY and QGS. After removal of 3 bases from V and 0 bases from J, the junction contained 15 bases not matched to a gene. The CDR3 length is 19 residues. The rearrangement links TRDV1 to TRDJ1; 8 bases agree with TRDD3. Material: gamma-delta T cells from blood. The sequence was obtained from a pool of human donors (malaria-infected and uninfected, not separated). CDR3: CALGDLYHYRGGYTDKLIF. The CDR3 DNA sequence: TGTGCTCTTGGGGACCTCTACCACTACCGTGGGGGATACACCGATAAACTCATCTTT.